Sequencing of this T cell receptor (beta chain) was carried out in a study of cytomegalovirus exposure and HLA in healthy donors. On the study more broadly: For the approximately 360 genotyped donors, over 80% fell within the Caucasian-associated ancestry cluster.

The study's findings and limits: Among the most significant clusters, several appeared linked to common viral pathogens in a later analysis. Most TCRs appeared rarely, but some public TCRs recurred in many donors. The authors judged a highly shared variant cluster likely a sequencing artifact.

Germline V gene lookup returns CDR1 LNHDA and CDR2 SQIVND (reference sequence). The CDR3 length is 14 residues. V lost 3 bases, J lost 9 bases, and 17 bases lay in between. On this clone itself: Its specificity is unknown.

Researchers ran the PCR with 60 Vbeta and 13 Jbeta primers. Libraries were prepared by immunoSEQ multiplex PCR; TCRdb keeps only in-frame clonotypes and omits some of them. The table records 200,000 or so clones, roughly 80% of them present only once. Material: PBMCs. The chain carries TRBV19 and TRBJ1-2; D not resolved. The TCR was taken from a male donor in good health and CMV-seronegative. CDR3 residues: CASSIARPPMSYTF. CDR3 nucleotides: TGTGCCAGTAGTATCGCCAGGCCTCCTATGAGCTACACCTTC.